This T cell receptor (beta chain) was recorded in a study of blood T cell repertoires in COVID-19. Original processing notes: By means of reference gene primer amplification, nucleated cell counts were estimated. Measured with immunoSEQ multiplex PCR; TCRdb has only the in-frame clones, and not every one. The V and J calls and clone size come from that table; D and trimming were worked out from the DNA. This table holds some 77,000 clones, roughly 89% found once. CDR3 length: 15 residues. Germline CDR1 is LGHNA and CDR2 is YNFKEQ. V was pared by 1 base and J by 1 base, with 2 bases of the junction left unmatched.

The source is a man aged 25 to 40 with acute or convalescent COVID-19. V and J are TRBV4-2 and TRBJ2-7; 9 bases are shared with TRBD2. Sequencing used peripheral blood. This CDR3 is CASSQGLADSYEQYF. In DNA form, the CDR3 reads TGTGCCAGCAGCCAAGGACTAGCGGATTCCTACGAGCAGTACTTC.